The next 17 T cell receptor beta chains were all read from a single sample in a study of cytomegalovirus exposure and HLA in healthy donors. Use of 60 Vbeta and 13 Jbeta primers characterized the PCR. The method was immunoSEQ multiplex PCR; TCRdb's version includes in-frame clones alone and lacks a portion of them. This table lists about 160,000 clones. The sequenced material came from PBMCs. The receptors come from a woman in her sixties or seventies in good health and CMV-seronegative.

CDR3 region: CATSDRGRAPSPQHF. The CDR3 DNA sequence: TGTGCCACCTCGGACAGGGGTCGAGCGCCGTCGCCCCAGCATTTT. The genes are TRBV15 and TRBJ1-5; 9 nucleotides agree with TRBD1. Trimming at V came to 8 bases and at J to 9 bases, leaving 14 bases not matched to a gene. This CDR3 comprises 15 residues. The germline V gene encodes CDR1 LNHNV and CDR2 YYDKDF (reference sequence).

The J gene is TRBJ2-3, the V gene TRBV18, with 7 bases fitting TRBD1. Trimming removed 1 base from V and 6 bases from J; junction bases left unmatched: 7. The CDR3 totals 15 residues. Germline assignment: CDR1 KGHSH and CDR2 LQKENI. The CDR3 coding sequence is TGTGCCAGCTCACCACTGGGACAGTCCCTTGATACGCAGTATTTT. It is translated as CASSPLGQSLDTQYF.

The gene calls are TRBV5-6 and TRBJ1-1, with D possibly being TRBD1 (5 bases). Trimming removed 5 bases from V and 6 bases from J, with 14 bases in between. The CDR3 runs 13 residues. Germline lookup yields CDR1 SGHDT and CDR2 YYEEEE. Here the CDR3 reads CASSMGGVAEAFF. CDR3 nucleotide sequence: TGTGCCAGCAGTATGGGGGGTGTCGCTGAAGCTTTCTTT.

The rearrangement joins TRBV9 to TRBJ2-7; TRBD1 might be the D (6 bases). Trimming shortened V by 3 bases and J by 0 bases, and 22 bases separated the two germline ends. In germline, CDR1 is SGDLS, CDR2 YYNGEE. The CDR3 totals 18 residues. CDR3 in DNA: TGTGCCAGCAGCGCACAGGGCACGTACTCCGACACCTCCTACGAGCAGTACTTC. Translated: CASSAQGTYSDTSYEQYF.

The chain links TRBV30 to TRBJ1-3, with unresolved D. The V end lost 2 bases, the J end lost 0 bases, and 5 bases lay between the germline ends. The germline V gene encodes CDR1 GTSNPN and CDR2 SVGIG (reference sequence). This CDR3 is 13 amino acids long. This CDR3 is CAWSPNSGNTIYF. The DNA of the CDR3 is TGTGCCTGGAGTCCTAACTCTGGAAACACCATATATTTT.

The chain couples TRBV9 to TRBJ2-5; D might be TRBD1 (6 bases). The V end was cut by 2 bases, the J end by 6 bases, with 14 bases between. Looked up from germline, CDR1 is SGDLS and CDR2 is YYNGEE. The CDR3 has 14 amino acids. CDR3 sequence (DNA): TGTGCCAGCAGCGTCGGAAACAGGGATCAGACCCAGTACTTC. Translated: CASSVGNRDQTQYF.

The rearrangement joins TRBV5-1 to TRBJ2-7; TRBD1 aligns across 8 bases. The V and J ends lost 1 base and 5 bases, in that order; junction bases with no gene match: 5. Germline CDR1 reads SGHRS; CDR2 reads YFSETQ. This CDR3 has 14 residues. This CDR3 is CASSLRAGGNEQYF. The CDR3 DNA reads TGCGCCAGCAGCTTGAGGGCAGGGGGCAACGAGCAGTACTTC.

The chain joins TRBV6-6 to TRBJ2-1; D may be TRBD1 (5 bases). Germline V CDR1 and CDR2: MNHNY, SVGAGI (reference sequence). Trimming stripped 6 bases from V and 7 bases from J, with 13 bases between. The CDR3 has 13 amino acids. This chain's CDR3 is CASSDSRDNEQFF. The DNA of the CDR3 is TGTGCCAGCAGCGACAGCAGGGATAATGAGCAGTTCTTC.

The genes are TRBV25-1 and TRBJ2-2; D remains ambiguous. The CDR3 runs 15 residues. V was trimmed by 5 bases and J by 0 bases, leaving 10 bases between them. Germline CDR1 MGHDK, CDR2 SYGVNS. The CDR3 coding sequence is TGTGCCAGCAGTAATAACAGACCGAACACCGGGGAGCTGTTTTTT. The encoded protein is CASSNNRPNTGELFF.

V is TRBV6-5 and J is TRBJ2-3; TRBD2 matches 10 bases. In germline, CDR1 is MNHEY, CDR2 SVGAGI. The J segment lost 3 bases and the V segment lost 6 bases, leaving 3 bases of the junction unmatched. This CDR3 has 14 amino acids. The CDR3 sequence is CASRGTSDTDTQYF. CDR3 bases: TGTGCCAGCAGGGGGACTAGCGATACAGATACGCAGTATTTT.

The gene calls are TRBV25-1 and TRBJ1-1; D unresolved. This CDR3 comprises 13 residues. CDR1 MGHDK and CDR2 SYGVNS come from the germline V gene. Trimming stripped 7 bases from V and 2 bases from J, with 11 bases between. CDR3 residues: CASTVRGNTEAFF. The DNA of the CDR3 is TGTGCCAGCACCGTACGGGGAAACACTGAAGCTTTCTTT.

The V and J genes are TRBV27 and TRBJ2-7, with TRBD1 matching over 9 bases. The CDR3 covers 15 residues. The V and J ends lost 2 bases and 3 bases, in that order; junction bases with no gene match: 5. Germline V gene lookup returns CDR1 MNHEY and CDR2 SMNVEV (reference sequence). The CDR3 DNA reads TGTGCCAGCAGTTTAACCGGGACAGGGTTCTACGAGCAGTACTTC. Translating it yields CASSLTGTGFYEQYF.

DNA for the CDR3: TGTGCCAGCAACAGGGACAGGGGTATATACGAGCAGTACTTC. As protein: CASNRDRGIYEQYF. The chain uses TRBV21-1 and TRBJ2-7; the table calls TRBD1, which could not be checked here. TRBV21-1 is tagged as a pseudogene. The CDR3 length is 14 residues.

The CDR3 DNA reads as TGTGCCATCAGTGAGTCGGGGCGACTAGCGGGAGCATACGAGCAGTACTTC. Translating it yields CAISESGRLAGAYEQYF. J is TRBJ2-7 and V is TRBV10-3; TRBD2 matches 12 bases. J was trimmed by 4 bases and V by 0 bases; bases with no gene match: 7. In germline, CDR1 is ENHRY, CDR2 SYGVKD. The length of the CDR3 is 17 residues.

The chain links TRBV7-3 to TRBJ2-2; the match to TRBD1 covers 7 bases. CDR1 is SGHTA and CDR2 is FQGTGA in the germline V gene. V shed 5 bases and J 6 bases; nucleotides not matched to a gene: 12. This CDR3 has 16 residues. The CDR3 reads CASSPRTGLGAGELFF. The CDR3 DNA sequence: TGTGCCAGCAGCCCACGGACAGGTCTGGGGGCCGGGGAGCTGTTTTTT.

The chain uses TRBV30 and TRBJ2-3; D perhaps matches TRBD2 (6 bases). V was cut by 3 bases and J by 1 base, with 11 bases left in between. Germline V gives CDR1 GTSNPN, CDR2 SVGIG (reference sequence). The CDR3 sequence is 14 residues long. This CDR3 reads CAWSAGSGTDTQYF. Here the CDR3 DNA reads TGTGCCTGGAGCGCCGGGAGTGGCACAGATACGCAGTATTTT. The full variable domain, with the rest looked up from reference TRBV30 and TRBJ2-3, is SQTIHQWPATLVQPVGSPLSLECTVEGTSNPNLYWYRQAAGRGLQLLFYSVGIGQISSEVPQNLSASRPQDRQFILSSKKLLLSDSGFYLCAWSAGSGTDTQYFGPGTRLTVL.

The chain couples TRBV12-5 to TRBJ2-1; TRBD1 is a possible D gene (6 bases). CDR3 length: 12 amino acids. In germline, CDR1 is LGHNT, CDR2 FRNRAP. DNA of the CDR3: TGTGCCTCAGGGGAAAAACTAGATGAGCAGTTCTTC. The encoded protein is CASGEKLDEQFF. Full variable domain (remainder filled in from reference TRBV12-5 and TRBJ2-1): DARVTQTPRHKVTEMGQEVTMRCQPILGHNTVFWYRQTMMQGLELLAYFRNRAPLDDSGMPKDRFSAEMPDATLATLKIQPSEPRDSAVYFCASGEKLDEQFFGPGTRLTVL.